This TCR beta chain derives from a study of blood T cell repertoires in COVID-19. A Seattle source enrolled patients during active infection and followed them longitudinally. Germline CDR1 reads DFQATT; CDR2 reads SNEGSKA (reference sequence). The CDR3 contains 15 residues. With V trimmed by 3 bases and J by 2 bases, 6 bases remained unmatched. Per the original data handling: Estimated nucleated cell counts came from reference gene primer amplification. Some clones are missing from TCRdb's copy, which holds only in-frame ones; the method was immunoSEQ multiplex PCR. V, J and clone size are those of that table, while D and trimming were read from the DNA. The table records 250,000 to 350,000 clones, about 93% of them present only once.

The sequenced sample was peripheral blood. This chain connects TRBV20-1 to TRBJ2-2, with 7 bases lining up with TRBD2. The source of this sequence is a woman aged 30 to 39 with COVID-19, enrolled during active disease. The DNA for the CDR3 is TGCAGTGCTAGTCATCCTAGCGGTAACACCGGGGAGCTGTTTTTT. Its translation is CSASHPSGNTGELFF.